One and the same sample provided the 10 T cell receptor beta chains below, sequenced in a study of T cells after yellow fever vaccination. In TCRdb, the 5' RACE reads were re-called with MiXCR into one record per CDR3 protein. The sample lists about 550,000 distinct CDR3 sequences, 19% occurring once. The specimen comprised PBMCs, sampled 15 days after the yellow fever booster vaccination. These receptors were obtained from a man aged 25 to 40 who received the YFV17D yellow fever vaccine.

This chain links TRBV20-1 with TRBJ2-7; tentatively, D is TRBD1 or TRBD2 (6 bases each). This CDR3 has 14 residues. Germline CDR1 DFQATT, CDR2 SNEGSKA (reference sequence). V lost 6 bases and J lost 4, with 19 bases in between. The CDR3 nucleotides are TGCAGTGCCCCACCGGGGGCCAGGGTTTACGAGCAGTACTTC. It translates to CSAPPGARVYEQYF.

CDR3 in amino acids: CASSESGSNQPQHF. The CDR3 DNA sequence: TGTGCCAGCAGTGAATCGGGTAGCAATCAGCCCCAGCATTTT. This chain joins TRBV6-1 and TRBJ1-5; D is unclear. Germline lookup yields CDR1 MNHNS and CDR2 SASEGT. The CDR3 sequence is 14 residues long. The V end was cut by 2 bases, the J end by 0 bases, with 5 bases between.

The chain combines TRBV5-1 with TRBJ2-3; TRBD1 matches 9 bases. The CDR3 has 15 residues. The V gene end was trimmed by 0 bases and the J gene end by 3 bases; junction bases not matched to a gene: 2. CDR1 and CDR2 from the germline V gene are SGHRS and YFSETQ. DNA of the CDR3: TGCGCCAGCAGCTTGGACAGGGGGCGGACAGATACGCAGTATTTT. The encoded protein is CASSLDRGRTDTQYF.

Ten or more counts support this clonotype. V usage is TRBV12-3 or TRBV12-4 and J usage is TRBJ2-7; a possible D gene is TRBD1 (6 bases). This CDR3 comprises 12 residues. V shed 6 bases and J shed 3 bases, with 9 bases lying between them. The CDR3 nucleotides read TGTGCCAGCAGCTCGACAGGCTACGAGCAGTACTTC. This codes for CASSSTGYEQYF.

This clonotype was counted only a few times. This chain connects TRBV7-8 to TRBJ2-7; 12 bases are shared with TRBD2. Unmatched junction bases numbered 6, after V lost 5 bases and J lost 4 bases. The CDR3 length is 15 residues. Germline CDR1 SGHVS, CDR2 FQNEAQ. CDR3 sequence: CASSPRTSGEYEQYF. As DNA, the CDR3 is TGTGCCAGCAGCCCCCGGACTAGCGGGGAATACGAGCAGTACTTC.

The table lists this clonotype with a few counts. The chain has TRBV6-2 or TRBV6-3 and TRBJ2-7, with D tentatively TRBD1 (6 bases). Trimming took off 11 bases at V and 2 bases at J, with 19 bases between the two ends. Per germline, CDR1 MNHEY and CDR2 SVGEGT. The CDR3 covers 14 residues. The CDR3 protein is CAGSSGQPPYEQYF. CDR3 bases: TGTGCCGGATCAAGCGGACAGCCTCCCTACGAGCAGTACTTC.

The gene calls are TRBV29-1 and TRBJ2-5; tentatively, D is TRBD1 or TRBD2 (5 bases each). The CDR3 is 14 amino acids. V was trimmed by 4 bases and J by 2 bases, leaving 14 bases between them. Germline CDR1 SQVTM, CDR2 ANQGSEA. Here the CDR3 DNA reads TGCAGCGTTGGTACATGGGACGGTCAAGAGACCCAGTACTTC. Translating gives CSVGTWDGQETQYF.

This clonotype came up a few times. The J gene is TRBJ2-1, the V gene TRBV7-6; 12 nucleotides agree with TRBD1. The CDR3 runs to 21 residues. The V gene's germline CDR1 is SGHVS and CDR2 FNYEAQ. Trimming removed 2 bases from V and 0 bases from J; junction bases left unmatched: 14. The chain's CDR3 is CASSLTPFTGTGGSSYNEQFF. As DNA, the CDR3 is TGTGCCAGCAGCTTAACGCCCTTTACCGGGACAGGGGGCAGCTCCTACAATGAGCAGTTCTTC.

The rearrangement uses TRBV20-1 and TRBJ2-3; no clear D. The length of the CDR3 is 14 residues. The germline V and J ends were trimmed by 6 bases and 3 bases, with 16 bases remaining between them. Looked up from germline, CDR1 is DFQATT and CDR2 is SNEGSKA (reference sequence). The CDR3 spells CSAPGSLQTDTQYF. CDR3 nucleotide sequence: TGCAGTGCCCCAGGCAGCCTACAGACAGATACGCAGTATTTT.

The J gene is TRBJ2-1, the V gene TRBV18; 7 nucleotides align to TRBD1. The CDR3 loop spans 18 amino acids. The germline gives CDR1 KGHSH, CDR2 LQKENI. V dropped 1 base and J dropped 1; count of bases not matched to a gene: 10. The CDR3 sequence is CASSPQRTQGLSYNEQFF. The CDR3 region has the DNA TGTGCCAGCTCACCACAACGTACACAGGGGCTATCCTACAATGAGCAGTTCTTC.